This T cell receptor (beta chain) was observed in a study of shared clonotypes between healthy human individuals. Overall study: Each donor's CD8 memory used one plate, CD8 naive two, each CD4 subset three.

This CDR3 region has 13 residues. V shed 4 bases and J shed 5 bases, with 9 bases lying between them. The germline gives CDR1 SGHAT, CDR2 FQNNGV. Repertoires were generated with immunoSEQ multiplex PCR, while TCRdb's copy carries only in-frame clones and drops some. The sample consists of roughly 1,800,000 clones, roughly 94% of them appearing once. Naive CD8 cells lacked CD45RO, underwent positive selection for CCR7 and left out terminally differentiated effector memory CD45RA+ cells. This chain connects TRBV11-2 to TRBJ2-1; D unclear. The sequence derives from a man aged 18-30 years in good health. Sequenced material: naive CD8+ T cells sorted from blood. CDR3 residues: CASSWGFDNEQFF. The CDR3 nucleotides read TGTGCCAGCAGCTGGGGATTTGACAATGAGCAGTTCTTC.